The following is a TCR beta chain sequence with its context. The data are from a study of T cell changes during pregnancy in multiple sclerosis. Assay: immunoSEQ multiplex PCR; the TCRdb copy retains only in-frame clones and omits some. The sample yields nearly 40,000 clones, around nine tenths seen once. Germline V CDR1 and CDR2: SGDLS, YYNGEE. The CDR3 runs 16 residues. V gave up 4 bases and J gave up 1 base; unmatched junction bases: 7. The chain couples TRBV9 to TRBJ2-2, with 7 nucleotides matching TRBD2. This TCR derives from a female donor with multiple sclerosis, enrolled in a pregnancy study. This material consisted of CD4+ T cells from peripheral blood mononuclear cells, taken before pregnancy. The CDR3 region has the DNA TGTGCCAGCAGCCCCGGGGCTAGCGGGAACACCGGGGAGCTGTTTTTT. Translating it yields CASSPGASGNTGELFF. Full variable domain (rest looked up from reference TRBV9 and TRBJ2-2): DSGVTQTPKHLITATGQRVTLRCSPRSGDLSVYWYQQSLDQGLQFLIQYYNGEERAKGNILERFSAQQFPDLHSELNLSSLELGDSALYFCASSPGASGNTGELFFGEGSRLTVL.